These 30 T cell receptor beta chains came from one sample sequenced in a study of blood T cells in healthy people across ages. Then a second PCR, running roughly 7 to 11 cycles, was carried out with a sample-barcoded 5' primer and a J-beta primer mix. TCRdb analysed the 5' RACE reads with MiXCR anew, one entry per CDR3 protein. In the table there are 1.5 million to 2 million distinct CDR3 sequences, about two fifths of which are singletons. Source material: blood. These receptors came from a human donor in good health.

The V call is TRBV6-6, the J call TRBJ2-5, with 9 bases fitting TRBD1. Per germline, CDR1 MNHNY and CDR2 SVGAGI (reference sequence). The V segment lost 2 bases and the J segment 5 bases; nucleotides outside the gene matches: 9. This CDR3 has 16 residues. This chain's CDR3 is CASSYPQGASRETQYF. The DNA of the CDR3 is TGTGCCAGCAGTTACCCACAGGGGGCGAGTAGGGAGACCCAGTACTTC.

In its sample, this clonotype was seen a few times. The genes are TRBV25-1 and TRBJ1-4; 9 bases are shared with TRBD1. The CDR3 runs 15 residues. CDR1 MGHDK and CDR2 SYGVNS come from the germline V gene. V lost 1 base to trimming and J lost 8 bases; unmatched junction nucleotides: 5. The CDR3 nucleotides read TGTGCCAGCAGTGAATGGGGGACAGGGAAGGAAAAACTGTTTTTT. This sequence encodes CASSEWGTGKEKLFF.

This chain links TRBV4-3 with TRBJ2-1, with D perhaps being TRBD1 or TRBD2 (5 bases each). The length of the CDR3 is 15 residues. Trimming shortened V by 0 bases and J by 9 bases, and 15 bases separated the two germline ends. Per germline, CDR1 LGHNA and CDR2 YSLEER. CDR3 region: CASSQEGNGGCEQFF. The CDR3 DNA reads as TGCGCCAGCAGCCAAGAGGGTAATGGGGGATGTGAGCAGTTCTTC.

This clonotype was seen only a few times. Written as DNA, the CDR3 is TGTGCCAGCACCACCACCCTCGGGACTAGCGGGACCAAGCAGTTCTTC. Protein: CASTTTLGTSGTKQFF. The V gene is TRBV12-3 or TRBV12-4, the J gene TRBJ2-1; 13 nucleotides agree with TRBD2. V trimming: 7 bases; J trimming: 11 bases; junction bases outside the gene matches: 14. The CDR3 spans 16 residues.

The CDR3 region is CASSPGHTSRNEQFF. In nucleotides, the CDR3 is TGCGCCAGCAGTCCCGGACACACTAGCCGCAATGAGCAGTTCTTC. V gene TRBV5-1 combines with J gene TRBJ2-1, with D perhaps TRBD2 (6 bases). V was pared by 5 bases and J by 6 bases, with 18 bases between. Germline values: CDR1 SGHRS, CDR2 YFSETQ. CDR3 length: 15 residues.

This clonotype was seen once. This rearrangement joins TRBV27 to TRBJ2-1, with TRBD1 matching over 9 bases. CDR1 and CDR2 (germline): MNHEY, SMNVEV (reference sequence). V lost 5 bases to trimming and J lost 10 bases; unmatched junction nucleotides: 6. The length of the CDR3 is 13 residues. CDR3 DNA: TGTGCCAGCAGTGGGGGACAGGGATGGGAGCAGTTCTTC. Translating gives CASSGGQGWEQFF.

The V gene is TRBV20-1, the J gene TRBJ1-2; the match to TRBD1 covers 10 bases. The V gene's germline CDR1 is DFQATT and CDR2 SNEGSKA (reference sequence). V lost 3 bases, J lost 4 bases, and 5 bases stayed unmatched. This CDR3 comprises 14 residues. Here the CDR3 reads CSASLRTGGYGYTF. The CDR3 nucleotides are TGCAGTGCTAGTCTTAGGACAGGGGGCTATGGCTACACCTTC.

The chain employs TRBV7-2 and TRBJ2-3; 9 bases are shared with TRBD1. The germline V gene encodes CDR1 SGHTA and CDR2 FQGNSA. The CDR3 has 15 amino acids. V lost 6 bases and J lost 8; bases outside the gene matches: 12. The CDR3 DNA is TGTGCCAGCAGAACCCTACAGGGGGCTAGGGGTACGCAGTATTTT. This translates into CASRTLQGARGTQYF.

This clonotype occurred a few times. The chain recombines TRBV10-3 with TRBJ2-5, with 8 bases matching TRBD1. Germline trimming cut 5 bases from V and 3 bases from J; bases unmatched to any gene: 2. The CDR3 length is 13 residues. Germline CDR1 and CDR2: ENHRY and SYGVKD. CDR3 region: CAISPGQEETQYF. As DNA, the CDR3 is TGTGCCATCAGTCCGGGACAGGAAGAGACCCAGTACTTC.

This clonotype was picked up a small number of times. CDR3 coding DNA: TGTGCCATCAGTCTAACACAGGGGGAGCTTTCCTACGAGCAGTACTTC. Its translation is CAISLTQGELSYEQYF. V gene TRBV10-3 combines with J gene TRBJ2-7, with 8 bases fitting TRBD1. The CDR3 length is 16 residues. J was trimmed by 1 base and V by 5 bases; bases with no gene match: 10. The germline V gene has CDR1 ENHRY and CDR2 SYGVKD.

This clonotype was seen a handful of times. V is TRBV29-1 and J is TRBJ2-1, with D possibly called TRBD1 or TRBD2 (5 bases each). Trimming pared 4 bases from V and 7 bases from J, leaving 14 bases between. The germline V gene has CDR1 SQVTM and CDR2 ANQGSEA. The CDR3 runs 13 residues. For the CDR3, the DNA is TGCAGCGTTGGGGGGATCTTGAGGAATGAGCAGTTCTTC. It encodes CSVGGILRNEQFF.

The chain employs TRBV4-1 and TRBJ1-4, with D uncertain. The CDR3 totals 19 residues. Germline CDR1 and CDR2: MGHRA and YSYEKL. V was cut by 1 base and J by 0 bases, with 18 bases left in between. The CDR3 nucleotides read TGCGCCAGCAGCCAAGGGAACCCAGCCAAGCCCTCAACTAATGAAAAACTGTTTTTT. Translating it yields CASSQGNPAKPSTNEKLFF.

With regard to this clonotype: An end of the junction differs from the germline gene, which may be a read error. The chain is built from TRBV12-3 or TRBV12-4 and TRBJ2-3; 9 nucleotides match TRBD1. This CDR3 is 12 amino acids long. The CDR3 loop reads CASGTGQDTKYF. CDR3 sequence (DNA): TGTGCCAGCGGGACAGGGCAAGATACGAAGTATTTT.

This chain connects TRBV12-3 or TRBV12-4 to TRBJ1-2, with D unclear. V gave up 3 bases and J gave up 2 bases, with 10 bases separating them. This CDR3 has 14 residues. CDR3 in amino acids: CASSFRLSNYGYTF. For the CDR3, the DNA is TGTGCCAGCAGTTTTCGGCTTTCGAACTATGGCTACACCTTC.

This clonotype was recorded a few times. The genes are TRBV20-1 and TRBJ2-1; the match to TRBD2 covers 12 bases. Trimming removed 0 bases from V and 0 bases from J; junction bases left unmatched: 3. Looked up from germline, CDR1 is DFQATT and CDR2 is SNEGSKA (reference sequence). The CDR3 spans 17 residues. CDR3 loop: CSARDPSGGASYNEQFF. The CDR3 DNA follows: TGCAGTGCTAGAGATCCTAGCGGGGGGGCCTCCTACAATGAGCAGTTCTTC.

On this clonotype itself: A read error may account for a junction end that differs from germline. The chain carries TRBV4-2 and TRBJ1-4; TRBD1 might be the D (6 bases). The germline V gene encodes CDR1 LGHNA and CDR2 YNFKEQ. The CDR3 has 14 amino acids. CDR3 amino acids: CASSPDSLGENLFF. The CDR3 DNA sequence: TGTGCCAGCAGCCCGGACAGCCTGGGGGAAAATCTGTTTTTT.

As regards this clonotype: One junction end disagrees with the germline gene, perhaps due to a read error. V and J are TRBV5-1 and TRBJ2-7; D not certain. Looked up from germline, CDR1 is SGHRS and CDR2 is YFSETQ. CDR3 length: 13 residues. The CDR3 DNA reads TGCGCCGGCAGCTTGGCACAGACCTACGAGCAGTACTTC. It codes for CAGSLAQTYEQYF.

In regard to this clonotype: Germline and junction disagree at one end, which may indicate a read error. The V gene is TRBV20-1, the J gene TRBJ2-5; 12 bases agree with TRBD2. The CDR3 consists of 19 residues. Looked up from germline, CDR1 is DFQATT and CDR2 is SNEGSKA (reference sequence). The CDR3 DNA is TGCAGTGCTAGTAGTGTTTTACTAGCGGGGGGACCAAACCAAGAGGCCCAGTACTTC. This translates into CSASSVLLAGGPNQEAQYF.

This clonotype was counted only a few times. In DNA form, the CDR3 reads TGTGCCAGCAGCAAGGACAGGGTAGTTATCGACACTGAAGCTTTCTTT. Its translation is CASSKDRVVIDTEAFF. The chain carries TRBV3-1 and TRBJ1-1; 8 nucleotides align to TRBD1. With 5 bases clipped from V and 3 bases from J, the junction kept 11 bases outside the gene matches. The germline CDR1 and CDR2 sequences are LGHDT and YNNKEL (reference sequence). This CDR3 spans 16 amino acids.

This clonotype was counted at least ten times. This chain joins TRBV12-3 or TRBV12-4 and TRBJ2-3; D is perhaps TRBD2 (5 bases). V dropped 4 bases and J dropped 1 base, with 9 bases sitting between them. The CDR3 is 14 amino acids. CDR3 in amino acids: CASSSALGTDTQYF. The CDR3, as DNA: TGTGCCAGCAGTTCAGCACTAGGCACAGATACGCAGTATTTT.

The chain joins TRBV7-2 to TRBJ2-1, with unresolved D. The CDR3 is 14 residues long. From germline, CDR1 is SGHTA and CDR2 FQGNSA. With 5 bases removed from V and 2 bases from J, the gap between germline ends came to 10 bases. CDR3 nucleotide sequence: TGTGCCAGCAGCCCTTGGGTCGCCTACAATGAGCAGTTCTTC. As protein: CASSPWVAYNEQFF.

This clonotype has just a few counts. The CDR3 reads CASSSDRGYLNTEAFF. Written as DNA, the CDR3 is TGTGCCAGCAGCTCGGACAGGGGGTACCTGAACACTGAAGCTTTCTTT. This chain joins TRBV7-9 and TRBJ1-1; 10 bases are shared with TRBD1. The CDR3 covers 16 residues. The trim removed 4 bases at V and 0 bases at J, leaving 5 bases unmatched. The germline CDR1 and CDR2 sequences are SEHNR and FQNEAQ (reference sequence).

In this sample, this clonotype turned up a few times. The J gene is TRBJ2-1, the V gene TRBV7-8, with 10 bases fitting TRBD1. Germline V gene lookup returns CDR1 SGHVS and CDR2 FQNEAQ. The CDR3 spans 15 residues. V trimming: 5 bases; J trimming: 4 bases; junction bases outside the gene matches: 5. The CDR3 region has the DNA TGTGCCAGCAGCCCTTGGACAGGGGGTTACAATGAGCAGTTCTTC. Protein: CASSPWTGGYNEQFF.

The V and J genes are TRBV9 and TRBJ1-2; TRBD1 matches 8 bases. V was clipped by 4 bases and J by 6 bases; unmatched bases: 5. The CDR3 is made up of 13 amino acids. In germline, CDR1 is SGDLS, CDR2 YYNGEE. CDR3: CASSPGGINGYTF. In DNA, the CDR3 is TGTGCCAGCAGCCCAGGGGGCATCAATGGCTACACCTTC.

This clonotype was observed at least ten times. The V call is TRBV29-1, the J call TRBJ2-3, with 9 bases that match TRBD2. V shed 4 bases and J 6 bases; nucleotides not matched to a gene: 5. Germline V gives CDR1 SQVTM, CDR2 ANQGSEA. The CDR3 runs to 13 residues. The CDR3 nucleotides are TGCAGCGTTGGAGCGCGGGGGGGGGATACGCAGTATTTT. This codes for CSVGARGGDTQYF.

This rearrangement joins TRBV4-2 to TRBJ2-1; D is unresolved. Trimming removed 2 bases at V and 7 bases at J, with 6 bases between. The CDR3 length is 12 residues. CDR1 and CDR2 from the germline V gene are LGHNA and YNFKEQ. Here the CDR3 reads CASSQSGNEQFF. The DNA for the CDR3 is TGTGCCAGCAGCCAATCTGGGAATGAGCAGTTCTTC.

This rearrangement joins TRBV5-6 to TRBJ1-1; D is unclear. Trimming pared 4 bases from V and 10 bases from J, leaving 20 bases between. Germline V CDR1 and CDR2: SGHDT, YYEEEE. The CDR3 has 14 amino acids. The CDR3 nucleotides read TGTGCCAGCAGCGAGATGTCCCCAATCTTACCAGCTTTCTTT. It codes for CASSEMSPILPAFF.

V is TRBV5-1 and J is TRBJ1-5, with TRBD1 as a possible D gene (5 bases). Trimming left V 0 bases short and J 4 bases short, with 11 bases between. The CDR3 has 15 residues. Germline lookup yields CDR1 SGHRS and CDR2 YFSETQ. The CDR3 sequence is CASSLGPGPNQPQHF. Here the CDR3 DNA reads TGCGCCAGCAGCTTGGGCCCGGGGCCAAATCAGCCCCAGCATTTT.

This clonotype has more than one count but fewer than ten. The chain uses TRBV2 and TRBJ2-1, with D possibly TRBD1 on 7 matching bases. The germline CDR1 and CDR2 sequences are SNHLY and FYNNEI. Trimming pared 2 bases from V and 6 bases from J, leaving 11 bases between. The CDR3 consists of 14 residues. The CDR3 DNA reads as TGTGCCAGCAGTGAACAGGGGGGTCTCAATGAGCAGTTCTTC. Translation gives CASSEQGGLNEQFF.

V gene TRBV6-6 combines with J gene TRBJ2-1; 14 bases map to TRBD2. V was pared by 4 bases and J by 13 bases, with 9 bases of the junction left unmatched. This CDR3 has 15 amino acids. Germline-derived CDR1 and CDR2 are MNHNY and SVGAGI (reference sequence). The chain's CDR3 is CASSFSGLAGEGQFF. DNA of the CDR3: TGTGCCAGCAGTTTTTCGGGACTAGCGGGGGAGGGCCAGTTCTTC.